This T cell receptor beta chain was identified during a study of blood T cells in healthy people across ages. General observations from the study: Naive CD4+ cells and diversity were both higher in long-lived donors than in aged donors. With unsorted PBMCs, a conclusive comparison of naive versus antigen-experienced cells was not possible. It was found that TCR beta diversity correlated strongly with the percentage of naive T cells.

In this sample, this clonotype turned up a few times. Its specificity is not known. A second PCR, run for about 6 to 11 cycles, used a sample-barcoded 5' primer plus a J-beta primer mix. Each cDNA molecule, via a template-switch adaptor with 12 random nucleotides, was tagged. Each CDR3 protein gets one entry after TCRdb re-called the 5' RACE reads with MiXCR. The sample consists of 1.5 million to 2 million distinct CDR3 sequences, around 48% of them appearing once. Per the germline V gene, CDR1 is SGHTA and CDR2 is FQGNSA. The germline V and J ends were trimmed by 1 base and 9 bases, with 10 bases remaining between them. The CDR3 totals 13 residues.

The gene calls are TRBV7-2 and TRBJ2-1; no clear D. The sequence was obtained from a woman aged 40 to 55 in good health. Sequences were obtained from blood. CDR3 DNA: TGTGCCAGCAGCTTAGAACAGTCCGGTGAGCAGTTCTTC. Protein sequence: CASSLEQSGEQFF.